The T cell receptor (beta chain) under discussion was sequenced for a study of T-cell reconstitution after alpha-beta-depleted transplantation in children. Regarding the study as a whole: Newly generated T cells supplied most T-cell counts and diversity one year post-transplant. Surviving thymic progenitors and recipient T cells were the source of high TCRbeta diversity at day 60 in some patients. Several hundred expanded graft clones reportedly gave rise to the alpha-beta T cells present about two months after transplant.

This CDR3 has 15 residues. Germline assignment: CDR1 SGHRS and CDR2 YFSETQ. The V gene lost 0 bases and the J gene lost 0 bases, with 10 bases spanning the gap. Of note for this clonotype: No antigen is known for it.

As it was prepared, the TCRbeta library received unique molecular identifiers. Using its own MiXCR run on the PCR reads, TCRdb lists one record per CDR3 protein. The sample has 350,000 to 500,000 distinct CDR3 sequences, approximately 42% seen once. The chain uses TRBV5-1 and TRBJ2-7; D unclear. This clonotype originated in a girl aged 2 to 9 with aplastic anemia, due to receive a stem cell transplant. The sample was PBMCs, taken before TCRalphabeta/CD19-depleted stem cell transplant. The CDR3 nucleotides read TGCGCCAGCAGCTTGGAGGTCAGGAGCTCCTACGAGCAGTACTTC. Amino acids: CASSLEVRSSYEQYF.